This TCR beta chain is drawn from a study of shared clonotypes between healthy human individuals. Whole-study results and caveats: What limited the represented genetic and exposure-history diversity was the small number of donors.

The J segment lost 2 bases and the V segment lost 3 bases, leaving 7 bases of the junction unmatched. The CDR3 covers 16 residues. Germline CDR1 is MGHDK and CDR2 is SYGVNS. Regarding this clone: The antigen is not known.

TCRdb's copy holds only in-frame clones and misses some; the assay was immunoSEQ multiplex PCR. Here the sample spans about 1 million clones, about 75% being singletons. Source material: memory CD4+ T cells sorted from blood. Subset reported: CD45RA-negative fraction. The V and J genes are TRBV25-1 and TRBJ2-5, with 9 bases fitting TRBD1. The clonotype was recovered from a man between 18 and 29 years old in good health. In DNA, the CDR3 is TGTGCCAGCAGTGACCAATCCGGGACAGGGCAAGAGACCCAGTACTTC. This encodes CASSDQSGTGQETQYF.